This T cell receptor beta chain was recorded in a study of beta chain features in type 1 diabetes. Germline lookup yields CDR1 SGHTA and CDR2 FQGNSA. Trimming removed 5 bases from V and 0 bases from J, with 8 bases in between. This CDR3 has 15 residues. Expressed TCRB transcripts were sequenced after all isolated RNA was converted to cDNA. Some clones are missing from TCRdb's copy, which holds only in-frame ones; the method was immunoSEQ multiplex PCR. The repertoire consists of approximately 400,000 clones, with over 12% occurring once and the leading ten covering 0.019%. Sequencing used naive CD4+ T cells from blood. This clonotype originated in a woman aged 18-29 years in good health. The genes are TRBV7-2 and TRBJ2-6; tentative D call: TRBD2 (5 bases). As DNA, the CDR3 is TGTGCCAGCAGCCCGGAGGCCTCTGGGGCCAACGTCCTGACTTTC. Protein sequence: CASSPEASGANVLTF. The whole variable domain, remainder taken from reference TRBV7-2 and TRBJ2-6, is GAGVSQSPSNKVTEKGKDVELRCDPISGHTALYWYRQSLGQGLEFLIYFQGNSAPDKSGLPSDRFSAERTGGSVSTLTIQRTQQEDSAVYLCASSPEASGANVLTFGAGSRLTVL.